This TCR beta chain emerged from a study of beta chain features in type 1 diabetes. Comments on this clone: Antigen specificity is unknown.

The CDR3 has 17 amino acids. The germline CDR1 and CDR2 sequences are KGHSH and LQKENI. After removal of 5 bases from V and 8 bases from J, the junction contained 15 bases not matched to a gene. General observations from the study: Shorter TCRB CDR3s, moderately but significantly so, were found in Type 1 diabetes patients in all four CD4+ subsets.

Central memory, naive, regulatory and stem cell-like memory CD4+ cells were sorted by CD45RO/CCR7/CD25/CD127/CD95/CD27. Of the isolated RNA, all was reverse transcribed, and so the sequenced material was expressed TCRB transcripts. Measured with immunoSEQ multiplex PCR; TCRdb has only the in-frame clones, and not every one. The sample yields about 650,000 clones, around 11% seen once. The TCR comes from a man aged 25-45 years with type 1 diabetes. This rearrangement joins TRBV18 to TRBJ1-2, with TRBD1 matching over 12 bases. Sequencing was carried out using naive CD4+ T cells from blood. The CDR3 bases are TGTGCCAGCTCAGCTCAACCGGGACAGGGGGCGCGAGAAGGCTACACCTTC. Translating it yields CASSAQPGQGAREGYTF.